A single sample is the source of the 7 T cell receptor beta chains below, sequenced in a study of control samples from healthy donors and cancer patients. Produced via immunoSEQ multiplex PCR; TCRdb's table is partial and in-frame only. The sample records some 100,000 clones, about 80% being singletons. Sequencing was performed on blood. These receptors came from a woman in her twenties or thirties in good health.

The V gene is TRBV7-6, the J gene TRBJ2-7; D might be TRBD1 or TRBD2, each matching 6 bases. The CDR3 has 13 residues. Germline V gene sequence: CDR1 SGHVS, CDR2 FNYEAQ. V lost 0 bases and J 6 bases, leaving 9 bases between the germline ends. The CDR3 DNA follows: TGTGCCAGCAGCTTAGCTGAGGGGGGCGAGCAGTACTTC. Translating gives CASSLAEGGEQYF.

The chain carries TRBV6-2 or TRBV6-3 and TRBJ1-2, with 7 positions matching TRBD1. The germline V gene has CDR1 MNHEY and CDR2 SVGEGT. This CDR3 is 12 amino acids long. Trimming removed 6 bases from V and 8 bases from J; junction bases left unmatched: 6. For the CDR3, the DNA is TGTGCCAGCAGCTCGACAGGGAGCGGCTACACCTTC. It yields the protein CASSSTGSGYTF.

This chain uses TRBV5-6 with TRBJ1-1, with no clear D. The germline V gene has CDR1 SGHDT and CDR2 YYEEEE. This CDR3 is 13 amino acids long. Deletions cut 0 bases from V and 1 base from J, with 4 bases between. CDR3 region: CASSLVRNTEAFF. CDR3 nucleotide sequence: TGTGCCAGCAGCTTGGTCCGGAACACTGAAGCTTTCTTT. The variable domain in full, with the rest retrieved from reference TRBV5-6 and TRBJ1-1, is DAGVTQSPTHLIKTRGQQVTLRCSPKSGHDTVSWYQQALGQGPQFIFQYYEEEERQRGNFPDRFSGHQFPNYSSELNVNALLLGDSALYLCASSLVRNTEAFFGQGTRLTVV.

The V call is TRBV10-3, the J call TRBJ2-5; possibly TRBD2 for D (5 bases). Per the germline V gene, CDR1 is ENHRY and CDR2 is SYGVKD. This CDR3 has 14 residues. Trimming pared 2 bases from V and 5 bases from J, leaving 12 bases between. The CDR3 DNA reads TGTGCCATCAGTGAGATACTAGGCGGTGAGACCCAGTACTTC. Its protein is CAISEILGGETQYF.

V usage is TRBV5-5 and J usage is TRBJ1-4, with D perhaps matching TRBD1 (5 bases). CDR1 and CDR2 from the germline V gene are SGHKS and YYEKEE (reference sequence). V lost 2 bases, J lost 4 bases, and 15 bases lay in between. The CDR3 has 16 amino acids. CDR3 sequence (DNA): TGTGCCAGCAGCTTAATATTGACAGTTCTTAATGAAAAACTGTTTTTT. It is translated as CASSLILTVLNEKLFF.

This clone was detected only once. This sequence joins TRBV11-2 and TRBJ2-3; tentative D call: TRBD2 (7 bases). From germline, CDR1 is SGHAT and CDR2 FQNNGV. V was pared by 0 bases and J by 5 bases, with 18 bases between. This CDR3 is 17 amino acids long. The CDR3: CASSLERWGGQGDTQYF. The CDR3 DNA follows: TGTGCCAGCAGCTTAGAAAGGTGGGGGGGCCAAGGAGATACGCAGTATTTT.

The chain has TRBV6-4 and TRBJ1-2, with D maybe TRBD1 (5 bases). The V end was cut by 6 bases, the J end by 4 bases, with 12 bases between. The germline V gene encodes CDR1 MRHNA and CDR2 SNTAGT. The CDR3 totals 13 residues. For the CDR3, the DNA is TGTGCCAGCAGCCGGGACGGGACCTATGGCTACACCTTC. It yields the protein CASSRDGTYGYTF.